This entry describes one T cell receptor beta chain. This sample stems from a study of blood T cell repertoires in COVID-19. Study summary: Samples of COVID-19 (acute and convalescent) were obtained from the United States, Italy and Spain. PBMCs, B-cell-depleted T cells, or T cells provided the cDNA or gDNA that made up the material.

V was clipped by 3 bases and J by 2 bases; unmatched bases: 9. Germline CDR1 MDHEN, CDR2 SYDVKM. The CDR3 totals 16 residues. Authors' methods: Nucleated cell counts were estimated from reference gene primer amplification. TCRdb keeps only in-frame clones here, not all; method: immunoSEQ multiplex PCR. V, J and clone size were drawn from that table, and D and trimming were deduced from the DNA. The data contain roughly 150,000 clones, more than 75% of them singletons. Sequenced sample: peripheral blood. The receptor comes from a man older than 75 with acute or convalescent COVID-19. The genes are TRBV28 and TRBJ2-5, with TRBD2 matching 7 bases. CDR3 sequence: CASSLQAGFGQETQYF. The DNA for the CDR3 is TGTGCCAGCAGTTTGCAAGCGGGATTTGGACAAGAGACCCAGTACTTC.